Listed below are T cell receptor beta chains from one sample, sequenced in a study of T cells after yellow fever vaccination. From the 5' RACE reads, TCRdb called clonotypes with MiXCR, one entry per CDR3 protein. The sample shows some 600,000 distinct CDR3 sequences, around an eighth of them seen only once. Sequencing used PBMCs, obtained on the day of the yellow fever booster vaccination. These receptors were collected from a man aged 30 to 45 who received the YFV17D yellow fever vaccine. The CDR3 runs from the conserved cysteine through the conserved F or W. A D gene is named only where the DNA matches it firmly. Some rows mark clone size as missing; the rest say once, few, many or name a class of expanded clone.

>few|TRBV3-1|TRBJ2-1|NA
CASSRLTTSSYNEQFF
TGTGCCAGCAGCCGCCTGACAACTAGCTCTTACAATGAGCAGTTCTTC
>NA|TRBV10-3|TRBJ2-7|NA
CAIRGEAAYEQYF
TGTGCCATCAGGGGGGAAGCAGCCTACGAGCAGTACTTC
>few|TRBV7-2|TRBJ2-2|NA
CASSTREAGELFF
TGTGCCAGCAGCACAAGGGAGGCCGGGGAGCTGTTTTTT
>few|TRBV7-2|TRBJ2-7|TRBD1
CASSSGQGIHEQYF
TGTGCCAGCAGCTCGGGACAGGGCATCCACGAGCAGTACTTC
>few|TRBV29-1|TRBJ2-1|TRBD2
CSDSGTSGFSHDNEQFF
TGCAGCGATTCCGGGACTAGCGGGTTCTCTCACGACAATGAGCAGTTCTTC
>NA|TRBV25-1|TRBJ2-5|TRBD2
CASSVAGAAGLETQYF
TGTGCCAGCAGTGTAGCGGGAGCTGCCGGCTTAGAGACCCAGTACTTC
>NA|TRBV7-2|TRBJ2-3|NA
CASSLWAPRGREDTQYF
TGTGCCAGCAGCTTGTGGGCCCCTAGGGGCAGGGAAGATACGCAGTATTTT
>once|TRBV12-3/TRBV12-4|TRBJ2-1|NA
CASSFSSYNELFF
TGTGCCAGCAGTTTCAGCTCCTACAATGAGCTGTTCTTC
>few|TRBV12-3/TRBV12-4|TRBJ2-3|TRBD2
CASSSNYPGLVPDTQYF
TGTGCCAGCAGTTCTAACTATCCGGGACTAGTTCCAGATACGCAGTATTTT
>few|TRBV28|TRBJ2-7|NA
CASSLKTGTNYEQYF
TGTGCCAGCAGTTTAAAGACAGGAACCAACTACGAGCAGTACTTC
>NA|TRBV28|TRBJ1-2|NA
CASRENGYTF
TGTGCCAGCAGGGAGAATGGCTACACCTTC
>few|TRBV20-1|TRBJ1-6|NA
CSARGRGVLHF
TGCAGTGCTAGAGGCCGGGGGGTCCTCCACTTT
>NA|TRBV7-9|TRBJ2-7|TRBD2
CASSPASGSYEQYF
TGTGCCAGCAGTCCGGCTAGCGGGAGCTACGAGCAGTACTTC
>many|TRBV20-1|TRBJ2-5|NA
CSALTGYGETQYF
TGCAGTGCTCTCACAGGGTATGGGGAGACCCAGTACTTC
>NA|TRBV3-1|TRBJ2-7|NA
CASSPTKSYEQYF
TGTGCCAGCAGCCCTACGAAGTCCTACGAGCAGTACTTC
>few|TRBV7-9|TRBJ2-1|TRBD2
CASSLGGLAGVNEQFF
TGTGCCAGCAGCTTAGGGGGACTAGCGGGAGTCAATGAGCAGTTCTTC
>NA|TRBV20-1|TRBJ2-7|NA
CSASDPRGQSYEQYF
TGCAGTGCTAGTGATCCACGGGGACAAAGCTACGAGCAGTACTTC
>NA|TRBV5-1|TRBJ2-3|TRBD2
CASSLDLAGGDTQYF
TGCGCCAGCAGCTTGGACCTAGCGGGCGGTGATACGCAGTATTTT
>few|TRBV5-6|TRBJ2-1|NA
CASSLSAGNWQFF
TGTGCCAGCAGCTTGTCGGCCGGGAACTGGCAGTTCTTC
>NA|TRBV18|TRBJ1-1|NA
CASSSNPPGTEAFF
TGTGCCAGCTCTTCCAATCCCCCGGGGACTGAAGCTTTCTTT
>NA|TRBV12-3/TRBV12-4|TRBJ1-2|TRBD1
CASSDRGWSYGYTF
TGTGCCAGCAGTGACAGGGGATGGAGCTATGGCTACACCTTC
>NA|TRBV3-1|TRBJ2-4|NA
CASSPLKGKNIQYF
TGTGCCAGCAGCCCGTTGAAAGGCAAAAACATTCAGTACTTC
>few|TRBV18|TRBJ1-1|NA
CASSQLTAPGPEAFF
TGTGCCAGCTCACAACTGACAGCGCCGGGGCCTGAAGCTTTCTTT
>NA|TRBV6-4|TRBJ2-7|NA
CASSDSTVVEQYF
TGTGCCAGCAGTGACTCGACAGTTGTGGAGCAGTACTTC
>few|TRBV14|TRBJ2-7|NA
CASSQGRTNHEQYF
TGTGCCAGCAGCCAAGGTCGAACCAACCACGAGCAGTACTTC